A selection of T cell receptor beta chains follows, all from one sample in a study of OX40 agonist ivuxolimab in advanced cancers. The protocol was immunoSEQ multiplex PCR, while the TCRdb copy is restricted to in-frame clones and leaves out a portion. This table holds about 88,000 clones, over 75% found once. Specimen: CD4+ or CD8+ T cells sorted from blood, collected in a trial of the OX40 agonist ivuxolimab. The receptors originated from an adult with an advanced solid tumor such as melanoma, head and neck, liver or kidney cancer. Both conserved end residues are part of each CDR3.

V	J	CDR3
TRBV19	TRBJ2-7	CASSRGRDKTYEQYF
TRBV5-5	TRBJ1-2	CASGPWGRRINYGYTF
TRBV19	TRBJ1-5	CASIPTSADQPQHF
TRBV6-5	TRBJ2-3	CASSQTTSTDTQYF
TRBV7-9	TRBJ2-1	CASSIGLAGVGEQFF
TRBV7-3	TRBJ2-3	CASSLIHSTDTQYF
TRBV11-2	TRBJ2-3	CASSSESGDTQYF
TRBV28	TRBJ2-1	CASHEAGGVNEQFF
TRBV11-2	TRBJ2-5	CASSLFTGQETQYF
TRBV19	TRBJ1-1	CASNMPGVQSEAFF
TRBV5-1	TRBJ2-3	CASSLGQLTDTQYF
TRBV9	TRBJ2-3	CASSVASGTQYF
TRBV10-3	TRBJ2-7	CAITSGTSGSSYEQYF
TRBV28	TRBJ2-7	CASSLAWVPEQYF
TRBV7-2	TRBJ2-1	CASSAGTGIEQFF
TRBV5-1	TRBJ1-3	CASSPVYNRVGNTIYF
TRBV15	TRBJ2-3	CATKTGLADTQYF
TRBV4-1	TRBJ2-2	CASSGGQRDTGELFF
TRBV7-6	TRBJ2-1	CASSLGGGKHFF
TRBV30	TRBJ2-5	CAWRKWETQYF
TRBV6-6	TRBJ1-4	CASSYWDRDEKLFF
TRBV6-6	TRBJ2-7	CASSSSDPYEQYF
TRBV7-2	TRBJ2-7	CASSLSFISSYEQYF
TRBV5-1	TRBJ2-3	CASSFRGLNTDTQYF
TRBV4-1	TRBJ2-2	CASSLLVSNTGELFF
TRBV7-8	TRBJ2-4	CASSWRTSGSIQYF
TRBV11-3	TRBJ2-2	CASCSNRGDTGELFF
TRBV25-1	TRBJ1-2	CASSEYSGGARGYTF
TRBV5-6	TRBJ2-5	CASSLAEWSGTETQYF
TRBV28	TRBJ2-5	CATAYQETQYF
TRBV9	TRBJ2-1	CASSVGGMVVSEQFF
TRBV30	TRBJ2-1	CAWSVTLTRGQFF
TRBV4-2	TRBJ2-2	CASSPLAGDTGELFF
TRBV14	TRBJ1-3	CASSPLRGGGPGNTIYF
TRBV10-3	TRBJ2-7	CAIRSDSRGKQYF
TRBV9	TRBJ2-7	CASSPSGDPYEQYF
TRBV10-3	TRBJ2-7	CAISQGADEQYF
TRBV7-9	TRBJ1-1	CASSQRTGAEAFF
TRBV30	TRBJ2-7	CAWTNLAGAYEQYF
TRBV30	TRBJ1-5	CAWSVGGQGGQPQHF
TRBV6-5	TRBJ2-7	CASSYKGLPTYEQYF
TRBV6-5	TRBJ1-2	CASSDRNYGYTF